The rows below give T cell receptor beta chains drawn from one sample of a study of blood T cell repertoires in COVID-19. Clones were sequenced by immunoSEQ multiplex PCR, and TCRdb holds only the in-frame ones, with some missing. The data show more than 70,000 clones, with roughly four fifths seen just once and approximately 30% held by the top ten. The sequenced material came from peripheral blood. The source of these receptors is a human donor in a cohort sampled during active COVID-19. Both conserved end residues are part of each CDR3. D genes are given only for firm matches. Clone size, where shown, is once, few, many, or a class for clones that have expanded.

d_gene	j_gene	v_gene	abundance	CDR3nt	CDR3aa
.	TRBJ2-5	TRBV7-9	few	TGTGCCAGCAGCGGGGGGGCCAACCAAGAGACCCAGTACTTC	CASSGGANQETQYF
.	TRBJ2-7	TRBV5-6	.	TGTGCCAGCAGCTTGGCAGGGGTAAGAGAGCAGTACTTC	CASSLAGVREQYF
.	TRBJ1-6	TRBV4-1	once	TGCGCCAGCAGCCGAGGTTTTAATTCACCCCTCCACTTT	CASSRGFNSPLHF
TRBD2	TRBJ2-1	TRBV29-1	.	TGCAGCGTACACCCCGGACTAGCTCCCTACAATGAGCAGTTCTTC	CSVHPGLAPYNEQFF
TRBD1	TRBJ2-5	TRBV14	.	TGTGCCAGCAGCCCTTGGGACAGGGCAGAGACCCAGTACTTC	CASSPWDRAETQYF
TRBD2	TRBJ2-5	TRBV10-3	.	TGTGCCATCAGTGTAGGCATTAGCGGGGGCGATGGAGAGACCCAGTACTTC	CAISVGISGGDGETQYF
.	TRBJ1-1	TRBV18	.	TGTGCCAGCTCACCCGGCAGGGCGAACACTGAAGCTTTCTTT	CASSPGRANTEAFF
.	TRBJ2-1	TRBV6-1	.	TGTGCCAGCAGTGAAGCAGCGACCAATGAGCAGTTCTTC	CASSEAATNEQFF
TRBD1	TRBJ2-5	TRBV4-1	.	TGCGCCAGCAGCCAAACAGGGGGACAAGAGACCCAGTACTTC	CASSQTGGQETQYF
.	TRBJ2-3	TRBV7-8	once	TGTGCCAGCAGCTTAGACAGGTCCCCAGATACGCAGTATTTT	CASSLDRSPDTQYF
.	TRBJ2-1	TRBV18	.	TGTGCCAGCTCACCAACAGCCGACAATGAGCAGTTCTTC	CASSPTADNEQFF
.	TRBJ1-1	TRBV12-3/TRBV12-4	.	TGTGCCAGCAGTTTCGGGGGCACTGAAGCTTTCTTT	CASSFGGTEAFF
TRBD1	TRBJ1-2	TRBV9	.	TGTGCCAGCAGCGTTGGCCAGGGGGCGCTGGGGGATGGCTACACCTTC	CASSVGQGALGDGYTF
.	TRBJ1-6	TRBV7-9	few	TGTGCCAGCAGCTTAGCGCGGGATTCACCCCTCCACTTT	CASSLARDSPLHF
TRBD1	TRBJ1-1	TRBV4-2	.	TGTGCCAGCACCGCAGGGGGAGAAGCTTTCTTT	CASTAGGEAFF
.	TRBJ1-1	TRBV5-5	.	TGTGCCAGCAGCTTGCAGGGGCGGACTGAAGCTTTCTTT	CASSLQGRTEAFF
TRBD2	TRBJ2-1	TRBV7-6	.	TGTGCCAGCAGCTGGGGCGGGGGGGTGTACAATGAGCAGTTCTTC	CASSWGGGVYNEQFF
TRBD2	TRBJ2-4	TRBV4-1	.	TGCGCCAGCAGCCAAGATCGGCGGGGGTTAGCCAAAAACATTCAGTACTTC	CASSQDRRGLAKNIQYF
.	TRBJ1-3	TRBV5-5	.	TGTGCCAGCAGCTTGGGGGCAGGGAACTCGGGCACCATATATTTT	CASSLGAGNSGTIYF
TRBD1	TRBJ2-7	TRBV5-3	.	TGTGCCAGAAGCCTGACAGGGACATCCTACGAGCAGTACTTC	CARSLTGTSYEQYF
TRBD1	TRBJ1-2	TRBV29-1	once	TGCAGCGTTTCAGTACAGGGGCGTAACTATGGCTACACCTTC	CSVSVQGRNYGYTF
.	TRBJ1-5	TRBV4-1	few	TGCGCCAGCAGCCAAGACAGGGGACAGCCCCAGCATTTT	CASSQDRGQPQHF
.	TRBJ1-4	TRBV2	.	TGTGCCAGCAGGGTGGGAGGTAGCCAAAAACTGTTTTTT	CASRVGGSQKLFF
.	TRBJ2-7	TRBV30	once	TGTGCCTGGAGTGCCGGGATCTCCTACGAGCAGTACTTC	CAWSAGISYEQYF
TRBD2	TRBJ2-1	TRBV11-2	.	TGTGCCAGCAGCCCTCGGACTAGCGGGGGCGTACACAATGAGCAGTTCTTC	CASSPRTSGGVHNEQFF
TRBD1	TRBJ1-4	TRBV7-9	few	TGTGCCAGCAGCCCATTGACAGGGGGACTAACTAATGAAAAACTGTTTTTT	CASSPLTGGLTNEKLFF
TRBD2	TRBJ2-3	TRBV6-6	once	TGTGCCAGCAGGGATGCGGGGGGGGGCACAGATACGCAGTATTTT	CASRDAGGGTDTQYF
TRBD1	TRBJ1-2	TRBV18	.	TGTGCCAGCTCACCACCGACCCGGGACAGCTCGGCTGGCTACACCTTC	CASSPPTRDSSAGYTF
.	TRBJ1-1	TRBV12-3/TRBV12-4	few	TGTGCCAGCAGACTCCTCAACAGTGAAGCTTTCTTT	CASRLLNSEAFF
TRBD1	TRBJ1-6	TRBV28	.	TGTGCCAGCAGCCGCGACAGGGGAAATTCACCCCTCCACTTT	CASSRDRGNSPLHF
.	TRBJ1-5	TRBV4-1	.	TGCGCCAGCAGCCAAGAGACCCGTGGAGGGGCTAACCAGCCCCAGCATTTT	CASSQETRGGANQPQHF
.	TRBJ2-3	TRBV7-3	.	TGTGCCAGCAGCTCTGAGCGAAGAGATACGCAGTATTTT	CASSSERRDTQYF
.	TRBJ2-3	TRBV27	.	TGTGCCAGCAGTTCAATCACAGATACGCAGTATTTT	CASSSITDTQYF
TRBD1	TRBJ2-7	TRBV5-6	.	TGTGCCAGCAGCCATCACCCGGGACAGGGGTTTCGGGAGCAGTACTTC	CASSHHPGQGFREQYF
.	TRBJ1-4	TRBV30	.	TGTGCCTGTGACAGGACCACTGAAAAACTGTTTTTT	CACDRTTEKLFF
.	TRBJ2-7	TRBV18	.	TGTGCCAGCTCACCACTTCCACAGGGCGGCTACGAGCAGTACTTC	CASSPLPQGGYEQYF
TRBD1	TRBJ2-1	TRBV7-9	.	TGTGCCAGCAGCTCAAGCCCCGGGGGGACAGGGTCCTACAATGAGCAGTTCTTC	CASSSSPGGTGSYNEQFF
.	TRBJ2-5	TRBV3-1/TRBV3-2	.	TGTGCCAGCAGCCATACGACACAAGAGACCCAGTACTTC	CASSHTTQETQYF
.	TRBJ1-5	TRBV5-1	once	TGCGCCAGCAGCTTGGAAACAGGGTATCAGCCCCAGCATTTT	CASSLETGYQPQHF
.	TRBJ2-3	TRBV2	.	TGTGCCAGCAACAATCACAGGGGGGGAACAGATACGCAGTATTTT	CASNNHRGGTDTQYF
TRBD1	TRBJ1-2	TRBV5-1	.	TGCGCCAGCAGCTCCTCCTGGGACAGGGATGGCTACACCTTC	CASSSSWDRDGYTF
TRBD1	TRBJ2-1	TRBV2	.	TGTGCCAGCAGGTCCACAGGGGGCGCGCACAATGAGCAGTTCTTC	CASRSTGGAHNEQFF
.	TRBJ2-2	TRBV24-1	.	TGTGCCACCAGAGAGGGAGAGACCGGGGAGCTGTTTTTT	CATREGETGELFF
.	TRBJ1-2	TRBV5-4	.	TGTGCCAGCAGCTTAGAGAACTATGGCTACACCTTC	CASSLENYGYTF
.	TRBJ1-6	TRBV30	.	TGTGCCTGGAGTGCCCACCTGGAGGGTAATTCACCCCTCCACTTT	CAWSAHLEGNSPLHF